The 12 T cell receptor beta chains reported below all come from one sample, sequenced in a study of T cell responses to AZD1222 COVID-19 vaccine. Profiled with immunoSEQ multiplex PCR; TCRdb holds only in-frame clones, not every one. This table has 150,000 or so clones, around 90% appearing once. The specimen comprised peripheral blood, sampled on day 0 of AZD1222 vaccination. These TCRs come from an adult in good health.

A single count supports this clone. The chain couples TRBV28 to TRBJ2-1, with D uncertain. The germline gives CDR1 MDHEN, CDR2 SYDVKM. This CDR3 has 14 residues. V dropped 8 bases and J dropped 7 bases, with 18 bases sitting between them. CDR3 residues: CASGVQVPGNEQFF. The CDR3 coding sequence is TGTGCCAGCGGGGTCCAGGTCCCCGGGAATGAGCAGTTCTTC.

This chain's CDR3 is CASSPTMEARSQFF. The CDR3 DNA sequence: TGTGCCAGCAGTCCCACTATGGAAGCCAGGTCGCAGTTCTTC. V gene TRBV28 combines with J gene TRBJ2-1, with D hard to call. Germline CDR1 MDHEN, CDR2 SYDVKM. This CDR3 spans 14 amino acids. V lost 5 bases and J 12 bases, leaving 20 bases between the germline ends.

The V call is TRBV29-1, the J call TRBJ2-3, with D possibly matching TRBD2 (5 bases). Germline CDR1 is SQVTM and CDR2 is ANQGSEA. The V end lost 3 bases, the J end lost 6 bases, and 13 bases lay between the germline ends. The length of the CDR3 is 13 residues. The CDR3 DNA is TGCAGCGTTGATCCCCGGGGAATGGATACGCAGTATTTT. As protein: CSVDPRGMDTQYF.

V is TRBV9 and J is TRBJ1-2; no reliable D call. The V and J ends lost 2 bases and 8 bases respectively, with 13 bases between them. The CDR3 is 13 amino acids. Germline assignment: CDR1 SGDLS and CDR2 YYNGEE. The CDR3: CASSVSSASGYTF. CDR3 DNA sequence: TGTGCCAGCAGCGTTAGCTCCGCGTCCGGCTACACCTTC.

Worth noting for this clone: A read error may account for a junction end that differs from germline. The rearrangement uses TRBV6-1 and TRBJ2-1, with 7 bases matching TRBD2. The CDR3 consists of 14 residues. Looked up from germline, CDR1 is MNHNS and CDR2 is SASEGT. The CDR3 DNA is TGTGCCAGCAGAGAAGGCGGGAGCTACAATGAGCAGTTCTTC. This translates into CASREGGSYNEQFF.

J is TRBJ2-7 and V is TRBV7-9, with 9 nucleotides matching TRBD2. After removal of 1 base from V and 4 bases from J, the junction contained 8 bases not matched to a gene. In germline, CDR1 is SEHNR, CDR2 FQNEAQ (reference sequence). This CDR3 spans 16 amino acids. The CDR3 spells CASSLGPSGTPYEQYF. CDR3 nucleotide sequence: TGTGCCAGCAGCTTAGGGCCTAGCGGGACTCCTTACGAGCAGTACTTC.

V is TRBV28 and J is TRBJ1-5; tentatively, D is TRBD1 (5 bases). V lost 6 bases and J 2 bases, leaving 20 bases between the germline ends. The CDR3 is 17 amino acids. Germline-derived CDR1 and CDR2 are MDHEN and SYDVKM. Written as DNA, the CDR3 is TGTGCCAGCAGGTCAAGTGGGCGGGGGAAAGGCAATCAGCCCCAGCATTTT. It encodes CASRSSGRGKGNQPQHF.

This chain connects TRBV5-6 to TRBJ1-4; D is uncertain. The CDR3 loop spans 14 amino acids. The V end lost 0 bases, the J end lost 7 bases, and 10 bases lay between the germline ends. In germline, CDR1 is SGHDT, CDR2 YYEEEE. The CDR3 protein is CASSLAQWGEKLFF. The CDR3 coding sequence is TGTGCCAGCAGCTTGGCGCAATGGGGTGAAAAACTGTTTTTT.

The gene calls are TRBV29-1 and TRBJ1-5; D is unresolved. Trimming pared 4 bases from V and 2 bases from J, leaving 12 bases between. Germline V gives CDR1 SQVTM, CDR2 ANQGSEA. The CDR3 has 14 residues. The CDR3 sequence: CSVVPAGGNQPQHF. The DNA of the CDR3 is TGCAGCGTTGTCCCAGCGGGAGGCAATCAGCCCCAGCATTTT.

The J gene is TRBJ2-1, the V gene TRBV15; D assignment may be TRBD1 or TRBD2 (5 bases each). V lost 1 base and J 6 bases, leaving 10 bases between the germline ends. From germline, CDR1 is LNHNV and CDR2 YYDKDF (reference sequence). CDR3 length: 14 residues. The CDR3 sequence is CATSRGGARNEQFF. The CDR3 region has the DNA TGTGCCACCAGCAGAGGAGGGGCGCGCAATGAGCAGTTCTTC.

The chain combines TRBV7-2 with TRBJ1-6, with D uncertain. Looked up from germline, CDR1 is SGHTA and CDR2 is FQGNSA. This CDR3 has 14 amino acids. Trimming took 3 bases from V and 7 from J, leaving 10 bases between them. CDR3 sequence reads: CASSFEGYNSPLHF. The CDR3 coding sequence is TGTGCCAGCAGCTTTGAGGGATACAATTCACCCCTCCACTTT.

The J gene is TRBJ2-1, the V gene TRBV7-3; 9 nucleotides line up with TRBD2. V lost 5 bases and J lost 7; bases outside the gene matches: 9. CDR1 is SGHTA and CDR2 is FQGTGA in the germline V gene. The CDR3 is 15 amino acids. For the CDR3, the DNA is TGTGCCAGCAGCCCCGGGGGACTAGCTGGGAATGAGCAGTTCTTC. Its translation: CASSPGGLAGNEQFF. The full variable domain, its missing parts supplied by reference TRBV7-3 and TRBJ2-1, is GAGVSQTPSNKVTEKGKYVELRCDPISGHTALYWYRQSLGQGPEFLIYFQGTGAADDSGLPNDRFFAVRPEGSVSTLKIQRTERGDSAVYLCASSPGGLAGNEQFFGPGTRLTVL.